This T cell receptor (beta chain) derives from a study of patients and donors after allogeneic stem cell transplantation. Each CDR3 protein is one row after TCRdb ran MiXCR on the RT-PCR reads. The sample includes some 880,000 distinct CDR3 sequences, 18% of them seen just once. CDR3 length equals 14 residues. V lost 5 bases to trimming and J lost 7 bases, with 15 bases between them. The sequencing sample was made of blood, either unsorted or a sorted T cell fraction (not recorded which). The receptor's source is a human donor who was either an allogeneic HSCT recipient or a stem cell or donor lymphocyte infusion donor (not recorded which). It is not recorded whose cells these are; they may come from a transplant donor. The V and J genes are TRBV12-3 or TRBV12-4 and TRBJ1-5, with TRBD1 as a possible D gene (6 bases). The CDR3 reads CASSRTAGGQPQHF. The CDR3 bases are TGTGCCAGCAGTCGGACAGCGGGTGGACAGCCCCAGCATTTT.